A selection of T cell receptor beta chains follows, all from one sample in a study of technical replicates of blood from a handful of donors. Using immunoSEQ multiplex PCR, the repertoire was profiled, and TCRdb retains in-frame clones only, with some absent. The sample yields tens of thousands of clones, 85% to 95% seen once. Specimen: PBMCs. All receptors derive from a human donor in good health. Some clones in this sample may be carry-over from other donors' samples. Both conserved end residues are part of each CDR3. Each record gives: clone size, D gene, J gene, V gene, CDR3 DNA, CDR3 protein. A D gene is named only where the DNA matches it firmly. Clone size appears in some rows only: once, few, many, or a class for an expanded clone.

clone_size: NA; d_call: NA; j_call: TRBJ1-1; v_call: TRBV10-2; cdr3_nt: TGCGCCAGCACTAGGGGTGTAAGAACTGAAGCTTTCTTT; cdr3_aa: CASTRGVRTEAFF
clone_size: NA; d_call: TRBD1; j_call: TRBJ1-2; v_call: TRBV2; cdr3_nt: TGTGCCAGCAGTCGGCCCGGGGAACAGGGGATCTATGGCTACACCTTC; cdr3_aa: CASSRPGEQGIYGYTF
clone_size: NA; d_call: TRBD1; j_call: TRBJ1-1; v_call: TRBV6-5; cdr3_nt: TGTGCCAGCAGCCGCCGGACAGGGCACACTGAAGCTTTCTTT; cdr3_aa: CASSRRTGHTEAFF
clone_size: NA; d_call: NA; j_call: TRBJ1-2; v_call: TRBV28; cdr3_nt: TGTGCCAGCAGTTTTCCCAGGAACTATGGCTACACCTTC; cdr3_aa: CASSFPRNYGYTF
clone_size: NA; d_call: TRBD1; j_call: TRBJ1-5; v_call: TRBV6-5; cdr3_nt: TGTGCCAGCAGGCTACAGGGGAACAATCAGCCCCAGCATTTT; cdr3_aa: CASRLQGNNQPQHF
clone_size: NA; d_call: TRBD2; j_call: TRBJ2-7; v_call: TRBV11-1; cdr3_nt: TGTGCCAGCAGCCGACTAGCGGGAGTTGTCTACGAGCAGTACTTC; cdr3_aa: CASSRLAGVVYEQYF
clone_size: NA; d_call: TRBD1; j_call: TRBJ2-1; v_call: TRBV9; cdr3_nt: TGTGCCAGCAGCCCAACGGACAGGGCTTGGGAGCAGTTCTTC; cdr3_aa: CASSPTDRAWEQFF
clone_size: NA; d_call: NA; j_call: TRBJ2-1; v_call: TRBV5-1; cdr3_nt: TGCGCCAGCAGCTTGGGGTTTCTGGAACAGGGAAATGAGCAGTTCTTC; cdr3_aa: CASSLGFLEQGNEQFF
clone_size: NA; d_call: TRBD2; j_call: TRBJ2-5; v_call: TRBV6-5; cdr3_nt: TGTGCCAGCACCTACGGGGGGGCAAGGAGAGAGACCCAGTACTTC; cdr3_aa: CASTYGGARRETQYF
clone_size: NA; d_call: NA; j_call: TRBJ2-1; v_call: TRBV6-6; cdr3_nt: TGTGCCAGCAATAGGGGGTATGAGCAGTTCTTC; cdr3_aa: CASNRGYEQFF
clone_size: NA; d_call: NA; j_call: TRBJ1-1; v_call: TRBV4-1; cdr3_nt: TGCGCCAGCAGCCCGTCGAGGACAGCGAACACTGAAGCTTTCTTT; cdr3_aa: CASSPSRTANTEAFF
clone_size: NA; d_call: NA; j_call: TRBJ1-5; v_call: TRBV19; cdr3_nt: TGTGCCAGTAGTATAGTTGAGTATAGCAATCAGCCCCAGCATTTT; cdr3_aa: CASSIVEYSNQPQHF
clone_size: once; d_call: TRBD2; j_call: TRBJ2-7; v_call: TRBV7-9; cdr3_nt: TGTGCCAGCAGCGCGGCGGCGGGAGGTACCTACGAGCAGTACTTC; cdr3_aa: CASSAAAGGTYEQYF
clone_size: NA; d_call: NA; j_call: TRBJ2-3; v_call: TRBV7-8; cdr3_nt: TGTGCCAGCAGCTTTTTCGGGGAGCTACTAGATACGCAGTATTTT; cdr3_aa: CASSFFGELLDTQYF
clone_size: few; d_call: TRBD2; j_call: TRBJ2-2; v_call: TRBV6-5; cdr3_nt: TGTGCCAGCAGTCAAGCGGGGGGTATCGGGGAGCTGTTTTTT; cdr3_aa: CASSQAGGIGELFF
clone_size: few; d_call: TRBD1; j_call: TRBJ1-1; v_call: TRBV7-9; cdr3_nt: TGTGCCAGCAGCTTAGAGGGACAGAGGAACACTGAAGCTTTCTTT; cdr3_aa: CASSLEGQRNTEAFF
clone_size: once; d_call: TRBD1; j_call: TRBJ2-7; v_call: TRBV9; cdr3_nt: TGTGCCAGCAGCGTACGGGACAGGGGACCCTACGAGCAGTACTTC; cdr3_aa: CASSVRDRGPYEQYF
clone_size: NA; d_call: TRBD2; j_call: TRBJ2-2; v_call: TRBV2; cdr3_nt: TGTGCCAGCAGAATAGCGGGAGGGCTGGACACCGGGGAGCTGTTTTTT; cdr3_aa: CASRIAGGLDTGELFF
clone_size: NA; d_call: NA; j_call: TRBJ1-4; v_call: TRBV30; cdr3_nt: TGTGCCTGGAGTGTAGGTCCCAGAGGGAGTGAAAAACTGTTTTTT; cdr3_aa: CAWSVGPRGSEKLFF
clone_size: NA; d_call: TRBD1; j_call: TRBJ1-1; v_call: TRBV2; cdr3_nt: TGTGCCAGTCAATGGGACAGGGGTTCCACTGAAGCTTTCTTT; cdr3_aa: CASQWDRGSTEAFF
clone_size: NA; d_call: TRBD1; j_call: TRBJ1-2; v_call: TRBV4-1; cdr3_nt: TGCGCCAGCAGCCAAGACTGGACAGGGATCGGCTACACCTTC; cdr3_aa: CASSQDWTGIGYTF
clone_size: NA; d_call: NA; j_call: TRBJ1-5; v_call: TRBV10-3; cdr3_nt: TGTGCCATCAGTGAAGAGACATCTCAGCCCCAGCATTTT; cdr3_aa: CAISEETSQPQHF
clone_size: NA; d_call: TRBD2; j_call: TRBJ2-1; v_call: TRBV10-1; cdr3_nt: TGCGCCAGCAGTGACCCGTGCCTAGCGGGGGGCTCCTACAATGAGCAGTTCTTC; cdr3_aa: CASSDPCLAGGSYNEQFF
clone_size: once; d_call: NA; j_call: TRBJ2-2; v_call: TRBV25-1; cdr3_nt: TGTGCCAGCAGGAGTGGCGGGGAGCTGTTTTTT; cdr3_aa: CASRSGGELFF
clone_size: once; d_call: NA; j_call: TRBJ2-2; v_call: TRBV4-3; cdr3_nt: TGCGCCAGCAGCCAAGATCGCACATACGGGGAGCTGTTTTTT; cdr3_aa: CASSQDRTYGELFF
clone_size: NA; d_call: TRBD1; j_call: TRBJ1-1; v_call: TRBV19; cdr3_nt: TGTGCCAGTAGTCCCAACAGGGACAGGGCCGAAGCTTTCTTT; cdr3_aa: CASSPNRDRAEAFF
clone_size: NA; d_call: NA; j_call: TRBJ2-7; v_call: TRBV30; cdr3_nt: TGTGCCTGGACCCTCCGGGGTACAGCCTACGAGCAGTACTTC; cdr3_aa: CAWTLRGTAYEQYF
clone_size: NA; d_call: NA; j_call: TRBJ1-2; v_call: TRBV7-9; cdr3_nt: TGTGCCAGCAGCTTATCAGGGTATGAAGGCTACACCTTC; cdr3_aa: CASSLSGYEGYTF
clone_size: NA; d_call: TRBD1; j_call: TRBJ1-2; v_call: TRBV29-1; cdr3_nt: TGCAGCGTCGCCGGGACAGGGGATTACTATGGCTACACCTTC; cdr3_aa: CSVAGTGDYYGYTF
clone_size: NA; d_call: NA; j_call: TRBJ1-1; v_call: TRBV4-3; cdr3_nt: TGCGCCAGCAGCCAGGCCAACCGGAACACTGAAGCTTTCTTT; cdr3_aa: CASSQANRNTEAFF
clone_size: once; d_call: NA; j_call: TRBJ2-5; v_call: TRBV2; cdr3_nt: TGTGCCAGCAACGCGGGGATCGAAGAGACCCAGTACTTC; cdr3_aa: CASNAGIEETQYF
clone_size: once; d_call: NA; j_call: TRBJ2-7; v_call: TRBV20-1; cdr3_nt: TGCAGCCCTCGTAGCTCCGGAGAGCAGTACTTC; cdr3_aa: CSPRSSGEQYF
clone_size: NA; d_call: NA; j_call: TRBJ2-3; v_call: TRBV6-6; cdr3_nt: TGTGCCAGCAGTCTTAGCACAGATACGCAGTATTTT; cdr3_aa: CASSLSTDTQYF
clone_size: NA; d_call: TRBD2; j_call: TRBJ2-1; v_call: TRBV27; cdr3_nt: TGTGCCAGCAGTTTAGTCCCACTAGCGTACAAGCAGTTCTTC; cdr3_aa: CASSLVPLAYKQFF
clone_size: NA; d_call: NA; j_call: TRBJ2-2; v_call: TRBV30; cdr3_nt: TGTGCCTGGAGTGTGATCAGCCACGGGACCGGGGAGCTGTTTTTT; cdr3_aa: CAWSVISHGTGELFF
clone_size: NA; d_call: NA; j_call: TRBJ2-1; v_call: TRBV4-3; cdr3_nt: TGCGCCAGCAGCCAAGGATTAAGGGGGGGCCGTTACAATGAGCAGTTCTTC; cdr3_aa: CASSQGLRGGRYNEQFF
clone_size: once; d_call: NA; j_call: TRBJ2-7; v_call: TRBV5-1; cdr3_nt: TGCGCCAGCAGCTTGGCTGCGGAGACCTACGAGCAGTACTTC; cdr3_aa: CASSLAAETYEQYF
clone_size: once; d_call: TRBD1; j_call: TRBJ1-2; v_call: TRBV7-3; cdr3_nt: TGTGCCAGCAGCTTTGACAGGGTCCAGGGCTACACCTTC; cdr3_aa: CASSFDRVQGYTF
clone_size: once; d_call: NA; j_call: TRBJ2-1; v_call: TRBV4-1; cdr3_nt: TGCGCCAGCAGTGGAGGGGGAGGGGCGAATAATGAGCAGTTCTTC; cdr3_aa: CASSGGGGANNEQFF